This entry describes one T cell receptor (beta chain). The target antigen is unknown. Original processing notes: Samples contained a median of roughly 99,000 TCRs, with a range of roughly 20,000 to 750,000. Each CDR3 protein is one row after TCRdb ran MiXCR on the RACE reads. These V and J calls rely on TCRdb rather than the paper's analysis. The table has more than 70,000 distinct CDR3 sequences, 7.5% to 9.5% seen once; the top ten hold 2% to 3%. Sample time point: pre-sensitization, week 0. The sample's treatment: therapeutic diphenylcyclopropenone sensitization with weekly scalp DPC. The sample originates from a study of human T cells and chemical hapten exposure. Study in general: The study patch tested 0.01% DPC on the upper back and read results at 6 days. Small volume differences among pooled libraries mainly caused per-sample TCR yield variation. Study outcomes and limitations: There was no change with DPC sensitization in TCRs above 1 in 1000 frequency.

The material sequenced was whole blood, taken in connection with sensitization to the hapten diphenylcyclopropenone (DPC). This TCR came from a man between 35 and 55 years old with alopecia areata. Some clones in this sample may be carry-over from other donors' samples.

The CDR3 DNA is TGTGCCAGCATTCTCGGGGGCACAGATACGCAGTATTTT. The encoded protein is CASILGGTDTQYF. The chain is built from TRBV6-2 or TRBV6-3 and TRBJ2-3, with D possibly TRBD2 on 5 matching bases. The germline gives CDR1 MNHEY, CDR2 SVGEGT. The CDR3 contains 13 residues. Trimming shortened V by 7 bases and J by 1 base, and 9 bases separated the two germline ends.